What follows describes a single T cell receptor beta chain. Its recognized antigen is unknown. No much larger clone is present one base from it, and per-base qualities are unavailable. Germline trimming amounts to 10 bases on V and 6 bases on J, with 8 as the count of junction bases outside the gene matches. Including the terminal cysteine and phenylalanine, the CDR3 comprises 14 residues. Only the CDR3 part of the read is kept: 42 bases, read in frame from the first base. The germline V gene sets CDR1 to LGHNA and CDR2 to YNFKEQ. This record comes from a study of T cell responses to AZD1222 COVID-19 vaccine listed by TCRdb under 2021. With regard to the full study: AZD1222 recipients whose second dose came at about 4 weeks and those whose second dose came at about 12 weeks were combined into one group, since spike-specific TCR depth and breadth did not differ between the two schedules. A total of just over 230 trial participants underwent TCR sequencing, of whom about 210 had received two doses of AZD1222 and 26 had received two doses of the MenACWY control vaccine. Trial participants were enrolled by age into subgroups of 18-55, 56-69 and 70-plus years, and around 150, 29 and 61 TCR-sequenced participants, respectively, were included in these subgroups. Overall study outcomes, separate from this receptor: Vaccine-associated CD4 TCRs spanned the whole spike protein, with dominant responses in regions 160-218 and 743-854. Conclusions about previously exposed vaccinees were limited because only six AZD1222 recipients were SARS-CoV-2 seropositive at baseline. Reportedly, close to half of the unique spike-specific TCRs recognized epitopes lying outside the regions that are mutated in the B.1.351 and B.1.1.7 variants. Spike-specific TCR breadth and depth rose significantly after two AZD1222 doses compared with day 0 and with MenACWY recipients. Participants were mostly white British and included more females than males, and it was suggested by the authors that clonal diversity may have been underestimated. Because no samples from the day 14 peak response were available, repertoires could be characterized only after the peak T cell response. In the small 56-69-year group, the increase in depth fell short of significance, most likely because of low power.

The time point label of this sample denotes: baseline before first vaccination. Vaccinee samples were obtained from the UK trials COV001 and COV002, which included a single-blind randomized controlled phase 2/3 trial of AZD1222 (ChAdOx1 nCoV-19) in healthy adults. For TCRbeta chain sequencing, PBMC samples from trial participants were taken at day 0 and at day 28 after the second dose. The CDR3 regions of human TCRbeta chains were subjected to immunosequencing. On the study's bioinformatics: Repertoire TCRs were checked for matches against a reference library of SARS-CoV-2-specific TCRs that had been generated using the MIRA antigen-specificity platform. Breadth meant the fraction of unique TCRs that were SARS-CoV-2-associated, whereas depth meant the fraction of total T cells that were SARS-CoV-2-associated. Using the MIRA data, each spike-specific TCR was mapped to the spike region that the TCR reacts to and placed in a CD4 or CD8 class. Log10-transformed breadth and depth values were compared by one-way ANOVA with Sidak's multiple comparisons tests. The table was pulled from immuneACCESS by TCRdb, which kept in-frame rearrangements only. Such tables lose some clones; where checked, under half of the loss comes from unresolved V genes, and the rest has no known cause. V and J calls plus clone size are reproduced from that table; the DNA served to infer D and trimming. This sample has more than 150,000 clones in its table, and about 90% of those were observed once. The ten largest clones add up to more than 0.4% of the sample.

The sequence came from an adult in good health. The sequence links TRBV4-2 to TRBJ2-6; TRBD1 aligns with 8 central bases. The sample here was peripheral blood, taken on day 0 of AZD1222 vaccination. The DNA reads TGTGCCATCGGGCCAGGGGGCACGGCCAACGTCCTGACTTTC. Translated, it reads CAIGPGGTANVLTF.